A selection of T cell receptor beta chains follows, all from one sample in a study of CD8+CD57+ T cells in acquired aplastic anemia. From the reads, TCRdb called clonotypes with MiXCR, one entry per CDR3 protein. The sample includes about 120,000 distinct CDR3 sequences, approximately 61% of them seen just once. Sequencing was performed on sorted CD4+, CD8+, or CD8+CD57+ T cells (not recorded which) from PBMCs. Every receptor here comes from a human donor with aplastic anemia. The CDR3 runs from the conserved cysteine through the conserved F or W. Fields, in order: D gene, V gene, J gene, clone size, CDR3 DNA, CDR3 protein. D genes are given only for firm matches. Not every row has a clone size; where given, it reads once, few, many or a size class.

d_gene: TRBD2
v_gene: TRBV6-4
j_gene: TRBJ2-7
abundance: many
CDR3nt: TGTGCCAGCAGTGACTCACCGGGAGGGAGCGTCTACGAGCAGTACTTC
CDR3aa: CASSDSPGGSVYEQYF

d_gene: -
v_gene: TRBV7-9
j_gene: TRBJ1-6
abundance: -
CDR3nt: TGTGCCAGCACCCGAGGCGGGGAGGATTCACCCCTCCACTTT
CDR3aa: CASTRGGEDSPLHF

d_gene: TRBD2
v_gene: TRBV20-1
j_gene: TRBJ2-3
abundance: many
CDR3nt: TGCAGTGCTAGGGTTGCGGGAGGGCCGGATACGCAGTATTTT
CDR3aa: CSARVAGGPDTQYF

d_gene: -
v_gene: TRBV11-2
j_gene: TRBJ2-7
abundance: -
CDR3nt: TGTGCCTGGAGAGGAGGGAGCTCCTACGAGCAGTACTTC
CDR3aa: CAWRGGSSYEQYF

d_gene: -
v_gene: TRBV29-1
j_gene: TRBJ1-5
abundance: -
CDR3nt: TGCAGTGCATCCGGGGGCTTGGGGCCCCAGCATTTT
CDR3aa: CSASGGLGPQHF

d_gene: TRBD2
v_gene: TRBV7-9
j_gene: TRBJ2-7
abundance: many
CDR3nt: TGTGCCAGCAGCAGGACTAGCGGGAGCACCTACGAGCAGTACTTC
CDR3aa: CASSRTSGSTYEQYF

d_gene: TRBD1
v_gene: TRBV12-3/TRBV12-4
j_gene: TRBJ2-7
abundance: -
CDR3nt: TGTGCCAGCCATTTCTCGGGACAGGGGGCGGGCGAGCAGTACTTC
CDR3aa: CASHFSGQGAGEQYF

d_gene: -
v_gene: TRBV5-7
j_gene: TRBJ1-3
abundance: many
CDR3nt: TGTGCCAGCAGCTTCGGACAATTCTCTGGAAACACCATATATTTT
CDR3aa: CASSFGQFSGNTIYF

d_gene: -
v_gene: TRBV7-9
j_gene: TRBJ2-1
abundance: -
CDR3nt: TGTGCCAGCAGCTTAGAGGGACGCAATGAGCAGTTCTTC
CDR3aa: CASSLEGRNEQFF

d_gene: TRBD2
v_gene: TRBV10-1
j_gene: TRBJ2-1
abundance: many
CDR3nt: TGCGCCAGCCCCCCGGGATTAGCGGGAGGGCCGTCCGATGAGCAGTTCTTC
CDR3aa: CASPPGLAGGPSDEQFF

d_gene: TRBD1
v_gene: TRBV24-1
j_gene: TRBJ2-5
abundance: -
CDR3nt: TGTGCCACCAGTGATCCCGGCGGGACAGGCCAACAAGAGACCCAGTACTTC
CDR3aa: CATSDPGGTGQQETQYF

d_gene: -
v_gene: TRBV24-1
j_gene: TRBJ2-1
abundance: few
CDR3nt: TGTGCCACCAGTGAGTCGGGATTGAGAGAGCAGTTCTTC
CDR3aa: CATSESGLREQFF

d_gene: TRBD2
v_gene: TRBV19
j_gene: TRBJ2-7
abundance: many
CDR3nt: TGTGCCAGTAGTTCCCGGACTAGCTGGGGGGACGAGCAGTACTTC
CDR3aa: CASSSRTSWGDEQYF

d_gene: -
v_gene: TRBV19
j_gene: TRBJ1-5
abundance: -
CDR3nt: TGTGCCAGAGGAAGGGAGGGTCAGCCCCAGCATTTT
CDR3aa: CARGREGQPQHF

d_gene: TRBD2
v_gene: TRBV7-9
j_gene: TRBJ2-5
abundance: -
CDR3nt: TGTGCCAGCAGCTTACCGCTAGCGGGAGGAGAGACCCAGTACTTC
CDR3aa: CASSLPLAGGETQYF

d_gene: TRBD1
v_gene: TRBV24-1
j_gene: TRBJ2-5
abundance: few
CDR3nt: TGTGCCACTGACAGGGGCGATCAAGAGACCCAGTACTTC
CDR3aa: CATDRGDQETQYF

d_gene: -
v_gene: TRBV10-1
j_gene: TRBJ2-7
abundance: -
CDR3nt: TGCGCCAGCAGTGAAGGGGTCGTCTACGAGCAGTACTTC
CDR3aa: CASSEGVVYEQYF

d_gene: -
v_gene: TRBV7-9
j_gene: TRBJ1-2
abundance: -
CDR3nt: TGTGCCAGCAGCTCAGATGGATGGGGCTACACCTTC
CDR3aa: CASSSDGWGYTF

d_gene: TRBD2
v_gene: TRBV19
j_gene: TRBJ2-3
abundance: -
CDR3nt: TGTGCCAGTAGTCCGCGGGGGAGCACAGATACGCAGTATTTT
CDR3aa: CASSPRGSTDTQYF

d_gene: -
v_gene: TRBV27
j_gene: TRBJ2-7
abundance: -
CDR3nt: TGTGCCAGCAGTTTAAAGTACTACTCCTACGGGCAGTACTTC
CDR3aa: CASSLKYYSYGQYF

d_gene: -
v_gene: TRBV7-8
j_gene: TRBJ2-7
abundance: many
CDR3nt: TGTGCCATCCCCATTGGCCCCGACGAGCAGTACTTC
CDR3aa: CAIPIGPDEQYF

d_gene: -
v_gene: TRBV7-8
j_gene: TRBJ1-5
abundance: -
CDR3nt: TGTGCCAGCAGCCACCGGGACCGGTATCAGCCCCAGCATTTT
CDR3aa: CASSHRDRYQPQHF

d_gene: TRBD1
v_gene: TRBV20-1
j_gene: TRBJ1-5
abundance: -
CDR3nt: TGCAGTGCTAGAAACAGGGGGCAGACTCAGCCCCAGCATTTT
CDR3aa: CSARNRGQTQPQHF

d_gene: TRBD2
v_gene: TRBV7-2
j_gene: TRBJ2-1
abundance: many
CDR3nt: TGTGCCAGCAGCTTAGGGCCCCCAACTAGCGGGTACAATGAGCAGTTCTTC
CDR3aa: CASSLGPPTSGYNEQFF

d_gene: TRBD2
v_gene: TRBV29-1
j_gene: TRBJ2-7
abundance: once
CDR3nt: TGCAGCGTCGGACTAGCGGGGCGCTACGAGCAGTACTTC
CDR3aa: CSVGLAGRYEQYF

d_gene: -
v_gene: TRBV9
j_gene: TRBJ1-2
abundance: many
CDR3nt: TGTGCCAGCAGCGGAGGGCCTTGGGCCCCGGATGGCTACACCTTC
CDR3aa: CASSGGPWAPDGYTF

d_gene: -
v_gene: TRBV24-1
j_gene: TRBJ2-2
abundance: -
CDR3nt: TGTGCCACCAGTGGGGGCGGAGAGCTGTTTTTT
CDR3aa: CATSGGGELFF

d_gene: TRBD1
v_gene: TRBV10-3
j_gene: TRBJ1-4
abundance: once
CDR3nt: TGTGCCATCAGTAGGACCGGGACAGGGAGTGAAAAACTGTTTTTT
CDR3aa: CAISRTGTGSEKLFF

d_gene: -
v_gene: TRBV9
j_gene: TRBJ2-3
abundance: few
CDR3nt: TGTGCCAGCAGCGTAACGGGACTTTCGGTTTCCGATACGCAGTATTTT
CDR3aa: CASSVTGLSVSDTQYF

d_gene: -
v_gene: TRBV14
j_gene: TRBJ1-2
abundance: -
CDR3nt: TGTGCCAGCAGCCAATTTAAAGTCCCCTATGGCTACACCTTC
CDR3aa: CASSQFKVPYGYTF

d_gene: -
v_gene: TRBV24-1
j_gene: TRBJ2-3
abundance: -
CDR3nt: TGTGCCACCAGTGACTACGACAGCCCCGGCACAGATACGCAGTATTTT
CDR3aa: CATSDYDSPGTDTQYF

d_gene: -
v_gene: TRBV2
j_gene: TRBJ2-1
abundance: -
CDR3nt: TGTGCCAGCATGATAGGAGAACACAATGAGCAGTTCTTC
CDR3aa: CASMIGEHNEQFF

d_gene: -
v_gene: TRBV11-1
j_gene: TRBJ1-6
abundance: -
CDR3nt: TGTGCCAGCAGCGCCTCCTCAGGCAGGGTGGATTCACCCCTCCACTTT
CDR3aa: CASSASSGRVDSPLHF

d_gene: TRBD2
v_gene: TRBV6-1
j_gene: TRBJ2-5
abundance: -
CDR3nt: TGTGCCAGCAGTGAGGGACTAGCGTGTGAAACCCAGTACTTC
CDR3aa: CASSEGLACETQYF

d_gene: -
v_gene: TRBV12-3/TRBV12-4
j_gene: TRBJ2-7
abundance: -
CDR3nt: TGTGCCAGCAGTTTAAGGCCAGGGCACCCCGGTGGGCAGTACTTC
CDR3aa: CASSLRPGHPGGQYF

d_gene: TRBD2
v_gene: TRBV29-1
j_gene: TRBJ2-1
abundance: -
CDR3nt: TGCAGCGTTGACCCGGGACTAGCGGGAGGGCCGGGTTCTTTCTTC
CDR3aa: CSVDPGLAGGPGSFF